What follows are 18 T cell receptor beta chains derived from one specimen sequenced in a study of blood T cell repertoires in COVID-19. The protocol was immunoSEQ multiplex PCR, while the TCRdb copy is restricted to in-frame clones and leaves out a portion. Of some 120,000 clones in the sample, roughly 72% were seen once. Sequenced material: peripheral blood. These receptors were collected from a human donor in a cohort sampled during active COVID-19.

The chain recombines TRBV20-1 with TRBJ2-7; D gene uncertain. Germline CDR1 DFQATT, CDR2 SNEGSKA (reference sequence). V gave up 8 bases and J gave up 5 bases, with 13 bases separating them. The CDR3 covers 11 residues. The CDR3 reads CSTISGNEQYF. Here the CDR3 DNA reads TGCAGTACCATATCAGGCAACGAGCAGTACTTC.

This chain links TRBV9 with TRBJ1-1; D is uncertain. The V gene's germline CDR1 is SGDLS and CDR2 YYNGEE. CDR3 length: 15 amino acids. Between the trimmed V and J ends, which lost 4 bases and 5 bases, there was a span of 18 bases. The CDR3 bases are TGTGCCAGCAGCCCAAGCCCGGGAGCAGGAACTGAAGCTTTCTTT. Encoded protein: CASSPSPGAGTEAFF. The full variable domain, rest sourced from reference TRBV9 and TRBJ1-1, is DSGVTQTPKHLITATGQRVTLRCSPRSGDLSVYWYQQSLDQGLQFLIQYYNGEERAKGNILERFSAQQFPDLHSELNLSSLELGDSALYFCASSPSPGAGTEAFFGQGTRLTVV.

The rearrangement links TRBV4-1 to TRBJ1-1, with D perhaps matching TRBD1 (5 bases). Trimming cost V 4 bases and J 1 base, with 22 bases left between them. The CDR3 runs 18 residues. Germline V CDR1 and CDR2: MGHRA, YSYEKL. CDR3 nucleotide sequence: TGCGCCAGCAGCCCAAGAGCTACCCTGGACATGGGGAACACTGAAGCTTTCTTT. Translated, it gives CASSPRATLDMGNTEAFF.

In regard to this clone: This same CDR3 is encoded by further DNA sequences in the sample. The V call is TRBV18, the J call TRBJ2-7; D possibly corresponds to TRBD2 (5 bases). Germline CDR1 and CDR2: KGHSH and LQKENI. The CDR3 length is 13 residues. Trimming left V 2 bases short and J 0 bases short, with 5 bases between. The CDR3 is CASSPGSSYEQYF. As DNA, the CDR3 is TGTGCCAGCTCACCAGGGAGCTCCTACGAGCAGTACTTC.

This clone was seen once. CDR3 bases: TGTGCCAGCAGTGCCCTCCCCGCAGGGGGCGGGAGGGACACTGAAGCTTTCTTT. Protein product: CASSALPAGGGRDTEAFF. This sequence joins TRBV6-2 or TRBV6-3 and TRBJ1-1, with TRBD1 identical over 8 bases. The V gene's germline CDR1 is MNHEY and CDR2 SVGEGT. The CDR3 consists of 18 residues. Trimming took 5 bases from V and 3 from J; bases not matched to a gene: 17.

This chain links TRBV30 with TRBJ1-3; tentative D call: TRBD1 (6 bases). Germline V gene lookup returns CDR1 GTSNPN and CDR2 SVGIG (reference sequence). V lost 3 bases, J lost 2 bases, and 14 bases lay in between. There are 15 residues in the CDR3. The CDR3 DNA is TGTGCCTGGAGGGCCAAGGGGGGGACTGGAAACACCATATATTTT. This codes for CAWRAKGGTGNTIYF. The full variable domain, rest sourced from reference TRBV30 and TRBJ1-3, is SQTIHQWPATLVQPVGSPLSLECTVEGTSNPNLYWYRQAAGRGLQLLFYSVGIGQISSEVPQNLSASRPQDRQFILSSKKLLLSDSGFYLCAWRAKGGTGNTIYFGEGSWLTVV.

The count of this clone is one. The J gene is TRBJ2-7, the V gene TRBV11-2; 7 bases agree with TRBD2. The CDR3 sequence is 16 residues long. Germline V gene lookup returns CDR1 SGHAT and CDR2 FQNNGV. The junction had 9 bases not matched to a gene; V was cut back by 4 bases and J by 0 bases. The chain's CDR3 is CASSSLSGYSSYEQYF. Written as DNA, the CDR3 is TGTGCCAGCAGCTCCCTTAGCGGGTACTCCTCCTACGAGCAGTACTTC.

This chain uses TRBV19 with TRBJ1-1; 8 positions agree with TRBD1. J lost 5 bases, V lost 8 bases, and 13 bases had no gene match. Germline V lookup: CDR1 LNHDA, CDR2 SQIVND (reference sequence). The CDR3 contains 15 residues. The CDR3 DNA reads as TGTGCCAGTCAGACTCTGAGACAGGGGATGACTGAAGCTTTCTTT. Translation gives CASQTLRQGMTEAFF.

The genes are TRBV6-5 and TRBJ2-3, with 7 bases matching TRBD1. The CDR3 covers 14 residues. Germline V CDR1 and CDR2: MNHEY, SVGAGI. Trimming cost V 4 bases and J 1 base; bases outside gene matches: 2. The CDR3 DNA is TGTGCCAGCAGTTTCGGGACAGGCACAGATACGCAGTATTTT. It encodes CASSFGTGTDTQYF.

This chain joins TRBV2 and TRBJ1-1, with D perhaps matching TRBD1 (6 bases). V dropped 7 bases and J dropped 4 bases, with 13 bases sitting between them. This CDR3 region has 13 residues. Germline V gene sequence: CDR1 SNHLY, CDR2 FYNNEI. The CDR3 coding sequence is TGTGCCAGCACTTTGGACAGCAGCACTGAAGCTTTCTTT. Its protein is CASTLDSSTEAFF.

The chain combines TRBV5-1 with TRBJ2-1; TRBD1 agrees at 7 bases. The J segment lost 0 bases and the V segment lost 9 bases, leaving 6 bases of the junction unmatched. This CDR3 has 14 residues. Germline-derived CDR1 and CDR2 are SGHRS and YFSETQ. The chain's CDR3 is CATRPGGSYNEQFF. The CDR3 DNA reads as TGCGCCACCCGGCCAGGGGGCTCCTACAATGAGCAGTTCTTC.

The CDR3: CASTLGGPETQYF. The CDR3 DNA reads as TGTGCCAGCACCTTAGGGGGTCCAGAGACCCAGTACTTC. The chain combines TRBV28 with TRBJ2-5; possibly TRBD1 for D (6 bases). This CDR3 region has 13 residues. CDR1 and CDR2 (germline): MDHEN, SYDVKM. With 7 bases removed from V and 4 bases from J, the gap between germline ends came to 13 bases.

The CDR3 loop reads CASSLQGVETQYF. CDR3 in DNA: TGTGCCAGCAGTTTGCAAGGAGTAGAGACCCAGTACTTC. The J gene is TRBJ2-5, the V gene TRBV12-3 or TRBV12-4, with no clear D. V was pared by 3 bases and J by 4 bases, with 9 bases between. This CDR3 contains 13 residues.

The chain uses TRBV5-1 and TRBJ2-1; 9 nucleotides agree with TRBD2. The J segment lost 5 bases and the V segment lost 1 base, leaving 7 bases of the junction unmatched. Germline CDR1 SGHRS, CDR2 YFSETQ. The CDR3 covers 16 residues. CDR3 in amino acids: CASSLQPAGGDNEQFF. CDR3 nucleotides: TGCGCCAGCAGCTTGCAACCAGCGGGGGGCGACAATGAGCAGTTCTTC.

This sequence joins TRBV9 and TRBJ2-1, with 7 bases matching TRBD1. With V trimmed by 0 bases and J by 5 bases, 8 bases remained unmatched. The CDR3 totals 16 residues. CDR1 and CDR2 (germline): SGDLS, YYNGEE. CDR3 DNA sequence: TGTGCCAGCAGCGTAGATGCGAGGACAGGAGACAATGAGCAGTTCTTC. Translating it yields CASSVDARTGDNEQFF. The full variable domain, its missing parts supplied by reference TRBV9 and TRBJ2-1, is DSGVTQTPKHLITATGQRVTLRCSPRSGDLSVYWYQQSLDQGLQFLIQYYNGEERAKGNILERFSAQQFPDLHSELNLSSLELGDSALYFCASSVDARTGDNEQFFGPGTRLTVL.

V and J are TRBV5-1 and TRBJ2-6; TRBD1 agrees at 7 bases. V dropped 4 bases and J dropped 4; count of bases not matched to a gene: 2. Germline CDR1 is SGHRS and CDR2 is YFSETQ. The CDR3 runs to 14 residues. The CDR3 spells CASSRGRGANVLTF. CDR3 DNA sequence: TGCGCCAGCAGCAGGGGGCGAGGGGCCAACGTCCTGACTTTC.

The chain couples TRBV2 to TRBJ1-3; D ambiguous. This CDR3 is 18 amino acids long. Germline-derived CDR1 and CDR2 are SNHLY and FYNNEI. The V and J ends lost 4 bases and 0 bases respectively, with 19 bases between them. CDR3 coding DNA: TGTGCCAGCAGTGTGAGCCCGCCCGGGGAATACTCTGGAAACACCATATATTTT. It encodes CASSVSPPGEYSGNTIYF.

The chain carries TRBV5-6 and TRBJ1-5; TRBD1 is a possible D gene (6 bases). The CDR3 runs to 17 residues. Germline lookup yields CDR1 SGHDT and CDR2 YYEEEE. The V end lost 0 bases, the J end lost 6 bases, and 19 bases lay between the germline ends. The CDR3 DNA follows: TGTGCCAGCAGCTTGGCCCGGAGGGGGAGGGGAAGTCAGCCCCAGCATTTT. This gives the protein CASSLARRGRGSQPQHF. Full variable domain (missing parts from reference TRBV5-6 and TRBJ1-5): DAGVTQSPTHLIKTRGQQVTLRCSPKSGHDTVSWYQQALGQGPQFIFQYYEEEERQRGNFPDRFSGHQFPNYSSELNVNALLLGDSALYLCASSLARRGRGSQPQHFGDGTRLSIL.